This T cell receptor beta chain was found in a study of OX40 agonist ivuxolimab in advanced cancers. About the research overall: All patients had ivuxolimab intravenously every 2 weeks at 0.01 to 10 mg/kg. Findings and limits, study-wide: Partial responders treated at 0.1-3.0 mg/kg exhibited clonal expansion among the lowest measured.

Some clones are missing from TCRdb's copy, which holds only in-frame ones; the method was immunoSEQ multiplex PCR. The table lists about 42,000 clones, approximately 83% of them singletons. The CDR3 covers 18 residues. After removal of 3 bases from V and 5 bases from J, the junction contained 16 bases not matched to a gene. Per the germline V gene, CDR1 is SGDLS and CDR2 is YYNGEE. Comment on this clone: Its target is not known.

This TCR was sampled from an adult with an advanced solid tumor such as melanoma, head and neck, liver or kidney cancer. This specimen was CD4+ or CD8+ T cells sorted from blood, taken in a trial of the OX40 agonist ivuxolimab. The chain has TRBV9 and TRBJ1-2; 10 nucleotides align to TRBD1. CDR3 nucleotide sequence: TGTGCCAGCAGCGAGGGCGGGACAGGGGACCTACTCGCATATGGCTACACCTTC. Translating gives CASSEGGTGDLLAYGYTF.